This passage covers 10 T cell receptor beta chains from one sample sequenced in a study of CD8+ T cells in alopecia areata. The sample's treatment: oral pan-JAK inhibitor, 5-10 mg twice daily. RNA extraction and reverse transcription yielded cDNA as sequencing template. The data were produced by immunoSEQ multiplex PCR, yet TCRdb's version contains in-frame clones alone and is incomplete. The data contain over 150,000 clones, 58% of them seen just once; the ten biggest clones take up around an eighth. The sequencing used CD8+ T cells sorted from blood, collected at week 24, from a patient treated with tofacitinib. The receptors originated from a human donor with alopecia areata.

The chain recombines TRBV4-1 with TRBJ1-6; maybe TRBD1 (5 bases). Germline lookup yields CDR1 MGHRA and CDR2 YSYEKL. The CDR3 length is 15 residues. V was trimmed by 4 bases and J by 10 bases, leaving 17 bases between them. CDR3 nucleotide sequence: TGCGCCAGCAGCCCGGGACCCCTGGACCCCTCACCCCTCCACTTT. Its protein is CASSPGPLDPSPLHF.

The V and J genes are TRBV9 and TRBJ2-3; no definite D call. This CDR3 has 13 residues. V dropped 3 bases and J dropped 3 bases, with 8 bases sitting between them. Germline CDR1 SGDLS, CDR2 YYNGEE. Written as DNA, the CDR3 is TGTGCCAGCAGCGCCCGGATAACAGATACGCAGTATTTT. It encodes CASSARITDTQYF.

This clone was detected only once. The rearrangement joins TRBV7-9 to TRBJ2-1, with a tentative D call TRBD2 (5 bases). V was cut by 5 bases and J by 6 bases, with 14 bases left in between. The CDR3 is 14 residues long. Germline values: CDR1 SEHNR, CDR2 FQNEAQ (reference sequence). The CDR3 DNA follows: TGTGCCAGCAGCATCGGAGGCCGGGGCAATGAGCAGTTCTTC. This sequence encodes CASSIGGRGNEQFF.

Of note for this clone: This sample also contains other DNA sequences that code for the same CDR3. This sequence joins TRBV30 and TRBJ2-7; D not resolved. Trimming shortened V by 3 bases and J by 0 bases, and 3 bases separated the two germline ends. The CDR3 is 11 residues long. The germline V gene has CDR1 GTSNPN and CDR2 SVGIG (reference sequence). This CDR3 is CAWRDSYEQYF. CDR3 bases: TGTGCCTGGAGAGACTCCTACGAGCAGTACTTC. Based on the CDR3 plus reference TRBV30 and TRBJ2-7, the full variable domain is SQTIHQWPATLVQPVGSPLSLECTVEGTSNPNLYWYRQAAGRGLQLLFYSVGIGQISSEVPQNLSASRPQDRQFILSSKKLLLSDSGFYLCAWRDSYEQYFGPGTRLTVT.

The chain carries TRBV4-1 and TRBJ2-2, with D maybe TRBD1 (5 bases). Looked up from germline, CDR1 is MGHRA and CDR2 is YSYEKL. The CDR3 runs 14 residues. Trimming removed 3 bases at V and 6 bases at J, with 11 bases between. This CDR3 is CASSHRTGAGELFF. Here the CDR3 DNA reads TGCGCCAGCAGCCACCGCACAGGTGCCGGGGAGCTGTTTTTT.

There are a few counts of this clone. The V gene is TRBV4-1, the J gene TRBJ2-7; TRBD2 agrees at 9 bases. V dropped 0 bases and J dropped 3; count of bases not matched to a gene: 6. Germline CDR1 reads MGHRA; CDR2 reads YSYEKL. This CDR3 contains 16 residues. DNA for the CDR3: TGCGCCAGCAGCCAAGATGGGCTAGCGGGGAACTACGAGCAGTACTTC. It specifies CASSQDGLAGNYEQYF.

The chain is built from TRBV2 and TRBJ2-3; D possibly corresponds to TRBD2 (5 bases). Germline values: CDR1 SNHLY, CDR2 FYNNEI. The CDR3 is made up of 14 amino acids. Trimming removed 7 bases at V and 0 bases at J, with 11 bases between. CDR3 coding DNA: TGTGCCAGCATCGGGTCGGGGAGCACAGATACGCAGTATTTT. It yields the protein CASIGSGSTDTQYF.

V and J are TRBV25-1 and TRBJ2-7, with D perhaps matching TRBD2 (6 bases). The germline V gene encodes CDR1 MGHDK and CDR2 SYGVNS. The CDR3 has 12 amino acids. Trimming cost V 3 bases and J 3 bases, with 6 bases left between them. CDR3 sequence (DNA): TGTGCCAGCAGTGAGACTAGCTACGAGCAGTACTTC. Protein product: CASSETSYEQYF.

The table lists this clone with a few counts. V usage is TRBV6-5 and J usage is TRBJ2-7; tentative D call: TRBD2 (5 bases). The germline gives CDR1 MNHEY, CDR2 SVGAGI. With 6 bases removed from V and 0 bases from J, the gap between germline ends came to 12 bases. The CDR3 length is 14 residues. CDR3 sequence (DNA): TGTGCCAGCAGGGTAATGAGCGGCTCCTACGAGCAGTACTTC. Translating gives CASRVMSGSYEQYF.

This clone was seen only once. This chain connects TRBV6-6 to TRBJ1-1; TRBD1 is a possible D gene (6 bases). CDR1 and CDR2 from the germline V gene are MNHNY and SVGAGI (reference sequence). Trimming removed 7 bases at V and 4 bases at J, with 19 bases between. This CDR3 contains 15 residues. The CDR3: CASIFGGAGSTEAFF. The CDR3 DNA reads as TGTGCCAGCATATTTGGGGGCGCAGGATCCACTGAAGCTTTCTTT.